This TCR beta chain was profiled in a study of blood T cell repertoires in COVID-19. Overall study context: COVID-19 samples collected from the United States, Italy and Spain covered acute and convalescent phases.

Under the authors' procedure: Scientists estimated how many nucleated cells there were by amplifying reference gene primers. Method: immunoSEQ multiplex PCR; TCRdb's copy keeps in-frame clones and lacks some. V and J calls and clone size are given by that table; D and trimming were obtained from the DNA. The top ten clones hold roughly 2% of a sample with approximately 150,000 clones, approximately 90% of them seen once. The V segment lost 4 bases and the J segment 0 bases; nucleotides outside the gene matches: 5. The CDR3 has 16 amino acids. In germline, CDR1 is LGHDT, CDR2 YNNKEL (reference sequence).

This TCR derives from a man aged 45-65 years who had recovered from COVID-19. This chain joins TRBV3-1 (or the pseudogene TRBV3-2) and TRBJ1-2; the match to TRBD1 covers 10 bases. The sequenced material came from peripheral blood. The CDR3 nucleotides are TGTGCCAGCAGCCGCGGACAGGGGGGGGCTAACTATGGCTACACCTTC. Amino acids: CASSRGQGGANYGYTF.